This T cell receptor (beta chain) is from a study of T-cell memory formation after mild COVID-19. As for the study in general: Clustering of TCRs was largely donor specific. The study, taken as a whole, reports: Clones which contracted sat mainly in CM and EM if CD4+, and in EMRA if CD8+.

This clonotype was observed a handful of times. Its antigen is not identified. The germline V and J ends were trimmed by 4 bases and 0 bases, with 11 bases remaining between them. The CDR3 is 16 residues long. Germline values: CDR1 SGHRS, CDR2 YFSETQ. From the 5' RACE reads, TCRdb called clonotypes with MiXCR, one entry per CDR3 protein. The table has 250,000 to 350,000 distinct CDR3 sequences, more than 15% seen once; the top ten hold about a fifth. The sample consisted of PBMCs or a T cell subset sorted from them (not recorded which). The chain employs TRBV5-1 and TRBJ2-6; D perhaps matches TRBD2 (5 bases). This receptor was taken from a man aged 18 to 29 who had mild COVID-19 (a few samples of this study predate the infection). Cell type and time point are not known. The DNA for the CDR3 is TGCGCCAGCAGCATAGACGGGAACTCTGGGGCCAACGTCCTGACTTTC. Translated, it gives CASSIDGNSGANVLTF.